A single sample gave rise to the 23 T cell receptor beta chains below, sequenced in a study of cytomegalovirus exposure and HLA in healthy donors. Vbeta (60) and Jbeta (13) primers were used in the PCR. Data came from immunoSEQ multiplex PCR; TCRdb stores just in-frame clones and leaves some out. This sample has 150,000 to 200,000 clones; roughly four fifths occur once, and the top ten carry around 1.6%. Sequenced input: PBMCs. These receptors were taken from a man aged 18-30 years in good health and CMV-seronegative.

This clone was found once. The chain has TRBV9 and TRBJ2-3; possible D gene TRBD2, 6 bases. The CDR3 length is 15 residues. CDR1 and CDR2 from the germline V gene are SGDLS and YYNGEE. The germline V and J ends were trimmed by 3 bases and 0 bases, with 11 bases remaining between them. The CDR3 here is CASSASGLSTDTQYF. The CDR3 nucleotides are TGTGCCAGCAGCGCGAGCGGGTTGAGCACAGATACGCAGTATTTT.

This sequence joins TRBV6-1 and TRBJ2-7, with a possible D match to TRBD1 (6 bases). Trimming shortened V by 4 bases and J by 2 bases, and 9 bases separated the two germline ends. Germline assignment: CDR1 MNHNS and CDR2 SASEGT. This CDR3 contains 13 residues. In DNA form, the CDR3 reads TGTGCCAGCAGTGGAGGACAGACCTACGAGCAGTACTTC. It translates to CASSGGQTYEQYF.

This chain links TRBV6-5 with TRBJ1-2; possibly TRBD1 for D (6 bases). V was trimmed by 4 bases and J by 6 bases, leaving 21 bases between them. Germline loops: CDR1 MNHEY, CDR2 SVGAGI. This CDR3 has 16 residues. The CDR3 bases are TGTGCCAGCAGTTTGTTCCGGGGGGGGGCTCAGGATGGCTACACCTTC. Its translation: CASSLFRGGAQDGYTF.

The rearrangement joins TRBV6-1 to TRBJ2-1; 7 positions agree with TRBD1. The CDR3 extends over 14 amino acids. Trimming took 4 bases from V and 2 from J; bases not matched to a gene: 2. Per the germline V gene, CDR1 is MNHNS and CDR2 is SASEGT. CDR3 sequence reads: CASSVQGPYNEQFF. Written as DNA, the CDR3 is TGTGCCAGCAGTGTACAGGGGCCCTACAATGAGCAGTTCTTC.

The V gene is TRBV4-1, the J gene TRBJ2-1, with 15 nucleotides matching TRBD2. Per germline, CDR1 MGHRA and CDR2 YSYEKL. Unmatched junction bases numbered 8, after V lost 4 bases and J lost 10 bases. The length of the CDR3 is 16 residues. CDR3 coding DNA: TGCGCCAGCAGCCCATGGGGAGGGACTAGCGGGGGGGAGCAGTTCTTC. It encodes CASSPWGGTSGGEQFF.

This clone was detected once. This sequence joins TRBV5-1 and TRBJ2-5, with 11 positions matching TRBD1. The CDR3 has 15 residues. Germline V gene lookup returns CDR1 SGHRS and CDR2 YFSETQ. Trimming took 4 bases from V and 5 from J; bases not matched to a gene: 7. Here the CDR3 reads CASSPGTGGGETQYF. Here the CDR3 DNA reads TGCGCCAGCAGCCCAGGGACAGGGGGAGGGGAGACCCAGTACTTC.

This sequence joins TRBV4-2 and TRBJ2-3; TRBD2 agrees at 9 bases. With V trimmed by 3 bases and J by 10 bases, 17 bases remained unmatched. CDR3 length equals 17 residues. Germline values: CDR1 LGHNA, CDR2 YNFKEQ. The CDR3, as DNA: TGTGCCAGCAGCCAGGGACTTCTAGCGGGGCCGGTTTGGCCGCAGTATTTT. Its translation is CASSQGLLAGPVWPQYF.

Only one count was recorded for this clone. This chain joins TRBV5-4 and TRBJ1-2; 10 nucleotides match TRBD1. V was pared by 0 bases and J by 7 bases, with 6 bases of the junction left unmatched. The CDR3 runs to 15 residues. Germline CDR1 is SGHNT and CDR2 is YYREEE (reference sequence). The CDR3 region is CASSLGDRGVGGYTF. CDR3 coding DNA: TGTGCCAGCAGCTTGGGGGACAGGGGTGTTGGTGGCTACACCTTC.

The chain combines TRBV11-2 with TRBJ2-7, with D tentatively TRBD1 (6 bases). The CDR3 runs to 14 residues. Per the germline V gene, CDR1 is SGHAT and CDR2 is FQNNGV. V lost 5 bases and J lost 5, with 16 bases in between. The CDR3 spells CASSRTQGWDEQYF. CDR3 nucleotides: TGTGCCAGCAGCCGCACGCAGGGGTGGGACGAGCAGTACTTC.

The J gene is TRBJ2-3, the V gene TRBV9; TRBD2 is a possible D gene (5 bases). Per germline, CDR1 SGDLS and CDR2 YYNGEE. The CDR3 covers 17 residues. V gave up 0 bases and J gave up 0 bases, with 14 bases separating them. CDR3 in amino acids: CASSVAGSATSTDTQYF. CDR3 coding DNA: TGTGCCAGCAGCGTAGCGGGGTCAGCTACTAGCACAGATACGCAGTATTTT. Full variable domain (missing parts from reference TRBV9 and TRBJ2-3): DSGVTQTPKHLITATGQRVTLRCSPRSGDLSVYWYQQSLDQGLQFLIQYYNGEERAKGNILERFSAQQFPDLHSELNLSSLELGDSALYFCASSVAGSATSTDTQYFGPGTRLTVL.

V gene TRBV28 combines with J gene TRBJ1-2; a possible D gene is TRBD1 (5 bases). CDR1 and CDR2 from the germline V gene are MDHEN and SYDVKM. The CDR3 runs to 11 residues. Trimming took off 8 bases at V and 8 bases at J, with 12 bases between the two ends. CDR3 protein: CASVQGGGYTF. For the CDR3, the DNA is TGTGCCAGCGTGCAGGGAGGAGGCTACACCTTC.

CDR3 in DNA: TGTGCCAGCAGCCCCCTTAGGACAGGGGGTAATTCACCCCTCCACTTT. The encoded protein is CASSPLRTGGNSPLHF. The J gene is TRBJ1-6, the V gene TRBV5-8; 10 nucleotides line up with TRBD1. J lost 6 bases, V lost 4 bases, and 7 bases had no gene match. The CDR3 extends over 16 amino acids. CDR1 is SGHTS and CDR2 is YDEGEE in the germline V gene.

The rearrangement uses TRBV28 and TRBJ2-1; the D gene is possibly TRBD2 (5 bases). The CDR3 covers 13 residues. Germline V lookup: CDR1 MDHEN, CDR2 SYDVKM. V lost 5 bases, J lost 6 bases, and 11 bases lay in between. CDR3 nucleotides: TGTGCCAGCAGTACCCCCGGAGGCAATGAGCAGTTCTTC. Translated, it gives CASSTPGGNEQFF.

V gene TRBV7-8 combines with J gene TRBJ1-6; the D gene is possibly TRBD1 (6 bases). This CDR3 spans 18 amino acids. The germline V and J ends were trimmed by 2 bases and 4 bases, with 18 bases remaining between them. Germline CDR1 SGHVS, CDR2 FQNEAQ. CDR3 in DNA: TGTGCCAGCAGCTTATCCCGGACAGCTTTCAGATATAATTCACCCCTCCACTTT. This encodes CASSLSRTAFRYNSPLHF.

The chain links TRBV6-5 to TRBJ2-7, with 7 bases that match TRBD1. Germline values: CDR1 MNHEY, CDR2 SVGAGI. Unmatched junction bases numbered 5, after V lost 6 bases and J lost 6 bases. CDR3 length: 12 amino acids. CDR3 sequence reads: CASSSTGTEQYF. The CDR3, as DNA: TGTGCCAGCAGCTCGACAGGGACCGAGCAGTACTTC.

The V gene is TRBV6-5, the J gene TRBJ2-3; 8 positions agree with TRBD2. The V segment lost 2 bases and the J segment 12 bases; nucleotides outside the gene matches: 4. The germline V gene encodes CDR1 MNHEY and CDR2 SVGAGI. This CDR3 comprises 12 residues. The CDR3 reads CASSYPSGSQYF. CDR3 nucleotide sequence: TGTGCCAGCAGTTACCCAAGCGGGAGCCAGTATTTT.

This clone has just one count. This chain connects TRBV19 to TRBJ1-2; the match to TRBD1 covers 9 bases. J was trimmed by 7 bases and V by 6 bases; bases with no gene match: 6. Looked up from germline, CDR1 is LNHDA and CDR2 is SQIVND (reference sequence). The CDR3 consists of 13 residues. The CDR3 spells CASSLTGGLGYTF. CDR3 DNA sequence: TGTGCCAGTAGCCTCACAGGGGGCCTTGGCTACACCTTC. The full variable domain, in which reference TRBV19 and TRBJ1-2 provide the parts outside the CDR3, is DGGITQSPKYLFRKEGQNVTLSCEQNLNHDAMYWYRQDPGQGLRLIYYSQIVNDFQKGDIAEGYSVSREKKESFPLTVTSAQKNPTAFYLCASSLTGGLGYTFGSGTRLTVV.

The gene calls are TRBV27 and TRBJ1-1; D is perhaps TRBD1 (5 bases). The germline gives CDR1 MNHEY, CDR2 SMNVEV (reference sequence). The CDR3 runs 14 residues. V lost 2 bases to trimming and J lost 3 bases, with 10 bases between them. The CDR3: CASSLEAGDTEAFF. CDR3 sequence (DNA): TGTGCCAGCAGTTTAGAGGCGGGGGACACTGAAGCTTTCTTT.

CDR3 sequence (DNA): TGCGCCAGCAGCCAGATAGATAGCGGGGGGGCCCGGCGGGAGCAGTTCTTC. It encodes CASSQIDSGGARREQFF. V gene TRBV4-1 combines with J gene TRBJ2-1, with TRBD2 matching 11 bases. Trimming took 3 bases from V and 10 from J; bases not matched to a gene: 14. CDR1 is MGHRA, CDR2 YSYEKL, per germline. There are 17 residues in the CDR3.

The V gene is TRBV7-9, the J gene TRBJ1-5; 12 positions match TRBD1. The CDR3 contains 19 residues. Unmatched junction bases numbered 11, after V lost 5 bases and J lost 0 bases. The germline CDR1 and CDR2 sequences are SEHNR and FQNEAQ (reference sequence). The DNA of the CDR3 is TGTGCCAGCAGCCACTCCGGGACAGGGGGCTTTTATAGCAATCAGCCCCAGCATTTT. Translated, it gives CASSHSGTGGFYSNQPQHF.

This chain links TRBV9 with TRBJ2-3, with a weak D call TRBD1 (5 bases). V was cut by 3 bases and J by 1 base, with 9 bases left in between. This CDR3 spans 14 amino acids. Per germline, CDR1 SGDLS and CDR2 YYNGEE. CDR3 in amino acids: CASSDRTGTDTQYF. DNA of the CDR3: TGTGCCAGCAGCGACAGGACGGGCACAGATACGCAGTATTTT.

This chain joins TRBV4-1 and TRBJ2-7; 10 bases line up with TRBD2. The J segment lost 0 bases and the V segment lost 0 bases, leaving 8 bases of the junction unmatched. This CDR3 has 18 residues. CDR1 and CDR2 (germline): MGHRA, YSYEKL. The CDR3: CASSQDRSSGGISYEQYF. CDR3 nucleotide sequence: TGCGCCAGCAGCCAAGATCGTTCTAGCGGGGGTATCTCCTACGAGCAGTACTTC.

V is TRBV20-1 and J is TRBJ1-2; weak D call: TRBD1 (5 bases). Trimming took off 4 bases at V and 8 bases at J, with 11 bases between the two ends. The germline CDR1 and CDR2 sequences are DFQATT and SNEGSKA (reference sequence). There are 11 residues in the CDR3. CDR3 sequence: CSATGFEGYTF. DNA of the CDR3: TGCAGTGCTACAGGGTTCGAGGGCTACACCTTC.